This T cell receptor (beta chain) came from a study of identical twins. Study-level results: Diverse VJ usage suggested most zero-insertion clonotypes were not invariant T cells.

TCRdb re-analysed the 5' RACE reads in MiXCR, keeping a single row per CDR3 protein. The sample lists hundreds of thousands of distinct CDR3 sequences, 15% to 20% seen once, with under 15% in the top ten. On this clonotype: What it recognizes is unknown.

Per germline, CDR1 LGHNA and CDR2 YSLEER. Trimming left V 1 base short and J 4 bases short, with 17 bases between. The CDR3 runs 16 residues. This same sample was also taken into another study, of T cells expressing NK-cell markers. From that report: The study found these clonotypes also leading the CD3+CD56-NKG2C+ fraction in a few donors.

Input material: PBMCs. The chain has TRBV4-3 and TRBJ2-7; D possibly corresponds to TRBD2 (6 bases). The TCR originated in a woman in her late teens or twenties in good health. The CDR3 sequence: CASSQGWRLAGYEQYF. The CDR3 DNA reads as TGCGCCAGCAGCCAAGGATGGAGACTCGCGGGGTACGAGCAGTACTTC.